This TCR beta chain was profiled in a study of OX40 agonist ivuxolimab in advanced cancers. Overall study context: Every patient in dose escalation had hepatocellular carcinoma, melanoma, renal cell or head and neck cancer.

Germline V lookup: CDR1 PRHDT, CDR2 FYEKMQ (reference sequence). This CDR3 is 15 amino acids long. The ends lost 5 bases at V and 5 bases at J; junction bases unmatched: 9. The table came from immunoSEQ multiplex PCR; TCRdb's copy has only in-frame clones and leaves some out. The sample lists around 64,000 clones, about 93% occurring once. This receptor was taken from an adult with an advanced solid tumor such as melanoma, head and neck, liver or kidney cancer. The sample consisted of CD4+ or CD8+ T cells sorted from blood, taken in a trial of the OX40 agonist ivuxolimab. The chain has TRBV13 and TRBJ2-3, with 8 bases aligning to TRBD1. The CDR3 protein is CASSIETGVVDTQYF. CDR3 nucleotides: TGTGCCAGCAGCATAGAGACAGGGGTGGTAGATACGCAGTATTTT.